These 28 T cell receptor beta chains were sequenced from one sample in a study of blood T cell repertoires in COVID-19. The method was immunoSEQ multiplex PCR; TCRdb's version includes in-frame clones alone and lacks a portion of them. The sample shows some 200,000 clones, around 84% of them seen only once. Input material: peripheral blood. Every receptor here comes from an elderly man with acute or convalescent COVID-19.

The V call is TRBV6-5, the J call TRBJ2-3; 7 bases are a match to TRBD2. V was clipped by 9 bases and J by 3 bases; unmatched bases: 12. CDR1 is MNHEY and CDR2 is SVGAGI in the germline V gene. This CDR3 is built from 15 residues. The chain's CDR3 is CASKESGMSTDTQYF. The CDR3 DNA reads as TGTGCCAGTAAAGAGAGCGGGATGTCTACAGATACGCAGTATTTT.

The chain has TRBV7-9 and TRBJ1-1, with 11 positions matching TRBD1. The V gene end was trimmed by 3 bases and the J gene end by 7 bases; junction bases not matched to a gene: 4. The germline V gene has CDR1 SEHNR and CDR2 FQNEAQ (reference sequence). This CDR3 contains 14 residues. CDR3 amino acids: CASSFGQGAYEAFF. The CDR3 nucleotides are TGTGCCAGCAGCTTCGGACAGGGGGCCTATGAAGCTTTCTTT.

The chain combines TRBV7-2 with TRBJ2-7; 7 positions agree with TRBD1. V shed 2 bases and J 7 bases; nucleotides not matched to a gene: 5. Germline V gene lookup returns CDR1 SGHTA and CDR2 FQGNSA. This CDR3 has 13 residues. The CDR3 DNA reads TGTGCCAGCAGCTTAACAGGGGTGGGGGAGCAGTACGTC. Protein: CASSLTGVGEQYV.

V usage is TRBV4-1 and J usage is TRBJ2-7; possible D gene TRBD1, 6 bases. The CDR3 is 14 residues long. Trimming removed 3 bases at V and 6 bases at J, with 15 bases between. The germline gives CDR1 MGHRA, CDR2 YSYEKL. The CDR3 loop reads CASSQGDTLAEQYF. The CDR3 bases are TGCGCCAGCAGCCAGGGGGACACCCTGGCCGAGCAGTACTTC.

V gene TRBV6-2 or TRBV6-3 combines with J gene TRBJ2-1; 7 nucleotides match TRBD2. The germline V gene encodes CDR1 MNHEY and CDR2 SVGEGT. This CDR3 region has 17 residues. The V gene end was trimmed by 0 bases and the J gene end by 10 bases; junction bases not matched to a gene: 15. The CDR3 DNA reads TGTGCCAGCAGTTACTCGGGGGGGACGGAGGGTAATTTCGAGCAGTTCTTC. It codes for CASSYSGGTEGNFEQFF.

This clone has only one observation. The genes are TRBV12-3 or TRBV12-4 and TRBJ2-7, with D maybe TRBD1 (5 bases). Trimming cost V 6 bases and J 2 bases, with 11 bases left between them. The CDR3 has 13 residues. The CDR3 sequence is CASSPGQPYEQYF. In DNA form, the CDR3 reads TGTGCCAGCAGCCCCGGACAACCCTACGAGCAGTACTTC.

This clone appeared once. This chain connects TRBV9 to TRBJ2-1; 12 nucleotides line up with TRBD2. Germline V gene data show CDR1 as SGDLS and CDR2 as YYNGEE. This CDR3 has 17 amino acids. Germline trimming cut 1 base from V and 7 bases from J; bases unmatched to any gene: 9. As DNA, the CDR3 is TGTGCCAGCAGCGTACGAGGACTAGCGGGACCGGAGAATGAGCAGTTCTTC. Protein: CASSVRGLAGPENEQFF.

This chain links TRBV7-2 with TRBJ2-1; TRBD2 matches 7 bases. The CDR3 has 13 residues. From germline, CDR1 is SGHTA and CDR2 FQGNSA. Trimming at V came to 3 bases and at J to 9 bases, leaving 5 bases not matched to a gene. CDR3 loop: CASSLGTKGEQFF. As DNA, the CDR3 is TGTGCCAGCAGCTTGGGGACTAAGGGTGAGCAGTTCTTC. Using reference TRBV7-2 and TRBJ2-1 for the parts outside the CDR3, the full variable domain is GAGVSQSPSNKVTEKGKDVELRCDPISGHTALYWYRQSLGQGLEFLIYFQGNSAPDKSGLPSDRFSAERTGGSVSTLTIQRTQQEDSAVYLCASSLGTKGEQFFGPGTRLTVL.

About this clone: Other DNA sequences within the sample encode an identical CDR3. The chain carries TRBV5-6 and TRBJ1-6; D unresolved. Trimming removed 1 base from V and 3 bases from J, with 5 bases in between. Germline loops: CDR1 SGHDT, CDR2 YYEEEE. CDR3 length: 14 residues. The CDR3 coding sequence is TGTGCCAGCAGCTTGCGGGGCTATAATTCACCCCTCCACTTT. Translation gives CASSLRGYNSPLHF.

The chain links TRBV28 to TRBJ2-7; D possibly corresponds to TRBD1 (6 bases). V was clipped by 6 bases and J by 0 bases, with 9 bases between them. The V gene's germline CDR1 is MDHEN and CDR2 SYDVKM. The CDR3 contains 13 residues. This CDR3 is CASRDSYSYEQYF. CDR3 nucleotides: TGTGCCAGCAGGGACAGCTACTCCTACGAGCAGTACTTC.

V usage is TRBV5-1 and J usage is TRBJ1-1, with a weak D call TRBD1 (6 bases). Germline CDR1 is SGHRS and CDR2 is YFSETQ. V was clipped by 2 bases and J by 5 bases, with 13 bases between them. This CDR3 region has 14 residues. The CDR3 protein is CASSFQGHGTEAFF. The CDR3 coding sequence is TGCGCCAGCAGCTTCCAGGGGCATGGGACTGAAGCTTTCTTT.

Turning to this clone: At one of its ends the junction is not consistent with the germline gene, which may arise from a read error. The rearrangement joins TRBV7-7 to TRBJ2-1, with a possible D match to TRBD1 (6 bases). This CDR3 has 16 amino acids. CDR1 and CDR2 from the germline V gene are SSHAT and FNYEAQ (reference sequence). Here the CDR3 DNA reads TGTGCTAGCAGCCTACAGGGATCCTTTTCCTACAATGAGCAGTTCTTC. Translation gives CASSLQGSFSYNEQFF.

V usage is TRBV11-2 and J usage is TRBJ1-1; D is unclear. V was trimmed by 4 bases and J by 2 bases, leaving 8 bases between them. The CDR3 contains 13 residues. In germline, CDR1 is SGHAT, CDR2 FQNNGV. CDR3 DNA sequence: TGTGCCAGCAGCTATACAGAAAACACTGAAGCTTTCTTT. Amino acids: CASSYTENTEAFF.

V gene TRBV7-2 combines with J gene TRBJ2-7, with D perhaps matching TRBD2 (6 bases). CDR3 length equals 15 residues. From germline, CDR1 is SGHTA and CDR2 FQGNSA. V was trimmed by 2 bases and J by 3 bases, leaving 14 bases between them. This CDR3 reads CASSLLAGSIYEQYV. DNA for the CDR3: TGTGCCAGCAGCTTATTGGCCGGGAGCATCTACGAGCAGTACGTC.

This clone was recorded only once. The CDR3 sequence: CASNSQGLGQPQHF. The CDR3 region has the DNA TGTGCCAGCAATTCACAGGGGTTGGGTCAGCCCCAGCATTTT. The chain carries TRBV6-5 and TRBJ1-5, with 7 positions matching TRBD1. The CDR3 extends over 14 amino acids. V shed 7 bases and J 6 bases; nucleotides not matched to a gene: 9. Germline assignment: CDR1 MNHEY and CDR2 SVGAGI.

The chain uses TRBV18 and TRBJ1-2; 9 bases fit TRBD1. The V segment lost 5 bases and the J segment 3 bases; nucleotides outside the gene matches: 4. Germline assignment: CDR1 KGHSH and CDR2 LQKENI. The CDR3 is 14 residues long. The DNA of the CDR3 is TGTGCCAGCTCAGGGACAGGGCGGGACTATGGCTACACCTTC. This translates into CASSGTGRDYGYTF.

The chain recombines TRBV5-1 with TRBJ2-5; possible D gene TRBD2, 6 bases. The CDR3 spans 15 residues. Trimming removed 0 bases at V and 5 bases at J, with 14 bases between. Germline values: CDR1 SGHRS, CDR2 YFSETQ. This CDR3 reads CASSLANGGSETQYF. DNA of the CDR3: TGCGCCAGCAGCTTGGCCAACGGAGGGTCGGAGACCCAGTACTTC.

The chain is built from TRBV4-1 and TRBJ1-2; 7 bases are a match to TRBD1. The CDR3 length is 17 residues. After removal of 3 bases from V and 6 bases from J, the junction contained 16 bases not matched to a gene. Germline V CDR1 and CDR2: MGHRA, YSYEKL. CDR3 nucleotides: TGCGCCAGCAGCCAGAGAAGGCCGGGACAGCGTCAGGATGGCTACACCTTC. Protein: CASSQRRPGQRQDGYTF.

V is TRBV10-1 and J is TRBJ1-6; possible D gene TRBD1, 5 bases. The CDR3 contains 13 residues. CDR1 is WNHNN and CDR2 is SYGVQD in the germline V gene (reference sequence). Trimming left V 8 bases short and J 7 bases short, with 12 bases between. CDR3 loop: CASGDSGNSPLHF. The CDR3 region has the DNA TGCGCCAGCGGGGACTCAGGGAATTCACCCCTCCACTTT.

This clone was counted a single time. The DNA of the CDR3 is TGTGCCAGCAGCTTAGGAGCGGGAGCCCTCTCAAGGCAGTACGTC. Protein product: CASSLGAGALSRQYV. This chain uses TRBV11-1 with TRBJ2-7, with 8 bases matching TRBD2. The V and J ends lost 1 base and 9 bases, in that order; junction bases with no gene match: 11. The CDR3 has 15 residues. Germline V gene sequence: CDR1 SGHAT, CDR2 FQDESV (reference sequence).

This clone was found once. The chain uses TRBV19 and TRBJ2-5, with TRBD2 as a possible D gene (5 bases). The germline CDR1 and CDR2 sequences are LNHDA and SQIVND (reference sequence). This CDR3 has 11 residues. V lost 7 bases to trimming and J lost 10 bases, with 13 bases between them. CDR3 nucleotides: TGTGCCAGTACCGGCCGGGGTGGCCAGTACTTC. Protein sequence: CASTGRGGQYF.

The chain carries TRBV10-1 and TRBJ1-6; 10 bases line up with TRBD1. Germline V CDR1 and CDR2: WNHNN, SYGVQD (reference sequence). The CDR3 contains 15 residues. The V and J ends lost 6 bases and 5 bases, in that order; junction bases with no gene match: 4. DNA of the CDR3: TGCGCCAGCAGGCCTGGGACAGGGGATAATTCACCCCTCCACTTT. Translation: CASRPGTGDNSPLHF.

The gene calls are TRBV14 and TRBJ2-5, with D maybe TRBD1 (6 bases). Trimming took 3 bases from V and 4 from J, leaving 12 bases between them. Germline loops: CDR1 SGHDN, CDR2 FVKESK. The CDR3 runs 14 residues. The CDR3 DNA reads TGTGCCAGCAGCCAGACCACAGGGTCAGAGACCCAGTACTTC. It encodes CASSQTTGSETQYF.

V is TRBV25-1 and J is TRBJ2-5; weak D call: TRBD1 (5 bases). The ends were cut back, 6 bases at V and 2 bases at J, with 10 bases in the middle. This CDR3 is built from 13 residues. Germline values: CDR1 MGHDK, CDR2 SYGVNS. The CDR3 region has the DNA TGTGCCAGCAGAAGGGGCTCTCAAGAGACCCAGTACTTC. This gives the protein CASRRGSQETQYF.

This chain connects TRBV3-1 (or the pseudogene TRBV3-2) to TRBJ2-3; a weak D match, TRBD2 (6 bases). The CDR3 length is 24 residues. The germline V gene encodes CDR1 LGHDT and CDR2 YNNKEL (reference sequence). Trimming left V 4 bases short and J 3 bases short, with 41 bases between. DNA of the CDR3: TGTGCCAGCAGCCCCTTAGCGGATCTCCCCAACTCCTCCTCGACCGGAGGCCAAACAGATACGCAGTATTTT. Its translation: CASSPLADLPNSSSTGGQTDTQYF.

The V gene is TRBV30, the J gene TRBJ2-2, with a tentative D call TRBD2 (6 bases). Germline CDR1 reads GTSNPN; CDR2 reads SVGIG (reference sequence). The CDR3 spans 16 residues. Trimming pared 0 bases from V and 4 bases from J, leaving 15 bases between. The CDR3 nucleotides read TGTGCCTGGAGTGTACTCGGGGGAGTGGTCACCGGGGAGCTGTTTTTT. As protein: CAWSVLGGVVTGELFF.

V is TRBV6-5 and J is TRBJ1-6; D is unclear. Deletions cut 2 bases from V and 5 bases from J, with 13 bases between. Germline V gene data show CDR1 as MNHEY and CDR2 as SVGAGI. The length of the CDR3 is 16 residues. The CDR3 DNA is TGTGCCAGCAGTTACGGTATGCAGGCGCATAATTCACCCCTCCACTTT. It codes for CASSYGMQAHNSPLHF.

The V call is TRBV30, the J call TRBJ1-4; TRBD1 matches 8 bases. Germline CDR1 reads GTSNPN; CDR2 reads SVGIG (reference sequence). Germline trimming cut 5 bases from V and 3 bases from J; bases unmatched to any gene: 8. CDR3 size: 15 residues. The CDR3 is CAWSITGGANEKLFF. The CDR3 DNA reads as TGTGCCTGGTCTATAACAGGGGGAGCTAATGAAAAACTGTTTTTT. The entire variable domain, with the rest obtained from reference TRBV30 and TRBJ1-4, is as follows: SQTIHQWPATLVQPVGSPLSLECTVEGTSNPNLYWYRQAAGRGLQLLFYSVGIGQISSEVPQNLSASRPQDRQFILSSKKLLLSDSGFYLCAWSITGGANEKLFFGSGTQLSVL.